These 16 T cell receptor beta chains originate from one sample sequenced in a study of OX40 agonist ivuxolimab in advanced cancers. Repertoires were generated with immunoSEQ multiplex PCR, while TCRdb's copy carries only in-frame clones and drops some. The data hold 55,000 to 65,000 clones, with 75% to 90% observed a single time. Sequencing was performed on CD4+ or CD8+ T cells sorted from blood, taken in a trial of the OX40 agonist ivuxolimab. These receptors were taken from an adult with an advanced solid tumor such as melanoma, head and neck, liver or kidney cancer.

The V gene is TRBV28, the J gene TRBJ1-5; TRBD1 matches 7 bases. Trimming at V came to 5 bases and at J to 0 bases, leaving 16 bases not matched to a gene. CDR3 length: 19 residues. Per germline, CDR1 MDHEN and CDR2 SYDVKM. CDR3 nucleotides: TGTGCCAGCAGTCCACAACCGGGACAGAATGATTATAGCAATCAGCCCCAGCATTTT. Encoded protein: CASSPQPGQNDYSNQPQHF.

This clone was observed a single time. The chain couples TRBV29-1 to TRBJ2-2, with 13 bases identical to TRBD2. From germline, CDR1 is SQVTM and CDR2 ANQGSEA. V lost 5 bases and J lost 5; bases outside the gene matches: 11. The CDR3 is 17 residues long. This CDR3 reads CSVSLGLAGRATGELFF. The CDR3 DNA follows: TGCAGCGTTTCCCTGGGACTAGCGGGACGGGCGACCGGGGAGCTGTTTTTT.

In its sample, this clone was seen a few times. CDR3: CASSISTGRDTQYF. As DNA, the CDR3 is TGTGCCAGTAGTATCTCAACAGGGAGGGATACGCAGTATTTT. The chain uses TRBV19 and TRBJ2-3, with D perhaps matching TRBD1 or TRBD2 (6 bases each). The V gene's germline CDR1 is LNHDA and CDR2 SQIVND (reference sequence). Deletions cut 3 bases from V and 6 bases from J, with 13 bases between. The CDR3 contains 14 residues.

This sequence joins TRBV7-8 and TRBJ2-3, with 8 bases aligning to TRBD2. V shed 2 bases, J shed 4 bases, and the junction held 11 bases outside the gene matches. CDR1 and CDR2 (germline): SGHVS, FQNEAQ. CDR3 length equals 17 residues. The CDR3 loop reads CASSLRGSGILADTQYF. CDR3 coding DNA: TGTGCCAGCAGCTTACGGGGTAGCGGGATTTTAGCAGATACGCAGTATTTT.

This rearrangement joins TRBV7-9 to TRBJ2-2; D perhaps matches TRBD1 (6 bases). This CDR3 comprises 15 residues. V dropped 3 bases and J dropped 1 base, with 9 bases sitting between them. Per germline, CDR1 SEHNR and CDR2 FQNEAQ (reference sequence). The CDR3 protein is CASSFGQLNTGELFF. CDR3 nucleotide sequence: TGTGCCAGCAGCTTTGGACAGTTGAACACCGGGGAGCTGTTTTTT.

This chain joins TRBV4-3 and TRBJ2-5; TRBD1 matches at 9 bases. Per the germline V gene, CDR1 is LGHNA and CDR2 is YSLEER. V was pared by 0 bases and J by 1 base, with 6 bases of the junction left unmatched. This CDR3 contains 17 residues. The CDR3 sequence is CASSQETGTGSQETQYF. CDR3 DNA sequence: TGCGCCAGCAGCCAAGAAACCGGGACAGGGAGCCAAGAGACCCAGTACTTC.

The rearrangement joins TRBV6-6 to TRBJ2-7; tentative D call: TRBD1 (5 bases). The CDR3 length is 14 residues. V gave up 7 bases and J gave up 2 bases, with 15 bases separating them. Germline V gene lookup returns CDR1 MNHNY and CDR2 SVGAGI (reference sequence). CDR3 amino acids: CASNSQDSTYEQYF. DNA for the CDR3: TGTGCCAGCAATTCACAGGATAGTACCTACGAGCAGTACTTC.

The genes are TRBV7-8 and TRBJ1-1; 8 bases are a match to TRBD1. Germline assignment: CDR1 SGHVS and CDR2 FQNEAQ. The CDR3 loop spans 14 amino acids. J was trimmed by 4 bases and V by 5 bases; bases with no gene match: 6. CDR3 bases: TGTGCCAGCAGCCAGTCGGACAGGGTCACTGAAGCTTTCTTT. As protein: CASSQSDRVTEAFF. Full variable domain (missing parts from reference TRBV7-8 and TRBJ1-1): GAGVSQSPRYKVAKRGQDVALRCDPISGHVSLFWYQQALGQGPEFLTYFQNEAQLDKSGLPSDRFFAERPEGSVSTLKIQRTQQEDSAVYLCASSQSDRVTEAFFGQGTRLTVV.

The rearrangement joins TRBV2 to TRBJ2-5; D unclear. Germline-derived CDR1 and CDR2 are SNHLY and FYNNEI. V was cut by 8 bases and J by 2 bases, with 12 bases left in between. There are 13 residues in the CDR3. In nucleotides, the CDR3 is TGTGCCAGCTCCTCCGTGACGCAAGAGACCCAGTACTTC. Amino acid sequence: CASSSVTQETQYF. Variable domain in full (rest from reference TRBV2 and TRBJ2-5): EPEVTQTPSHQVTQMGQEVILRCVPISNHLYFYWYRQILGQKVEFLVSFYNNEISEKSEIFDDQFSVERPDGSNFTLKIRSTKLEDSAMYFCASSSVTQETQYFGPGTRLLVL.

This clone is a singleton in its sample. One end of the junction varies from germline; a read error may be responsible. This chain connects TRBV29-1 to TRBJ2-1; D perhaps matches TRBD2 (7 bases). Per the germline V gene, CDR1 is SQVTM and CDR2 is ANQGSEA. This CDR3 comprises 14 residues. This CDR3 is CSVFGGPRLNGQFF. CDR3 coding DNA: TGCAGCGTCTTCGGGGGGCCAAGGTTGAATGGGCAGTTCTTC.

This chain connects TRBV7-2 to TRBJ2-1; perhaps TRBD2 as D (5 bases). CDR1 is SGHTA, CDR2 FQGNSA, per germline. The ends were cut back, 3 bases at V and 6 bases at J, with 12 bases in the middle. The CDR3 consists of 14 residues. The CDR3 nucleotides are TGTGCCAGCAGCTTTGAGGGTGGGTTCAATGAGCAGTTCTTC. This codes for CASSFEGGFNEQFF.

The J gene is TRBJ2-3, the V gene TRBV28; perhaps TRBD1 as D (6 bases). The CDR3 consists of 16 residues. Germline V gene sequence: CDR1 MDHEN, CDR2 SYDVKM. With 5 bases removed from V and 0 bases from J, the gap between germline ends came to 15 bases. This chain's CDR3 is CASSDLQGQSTDTQYF. In DNA form, the CDR3 reads TGTGCCAGCAGTGACCTCCAGGGGCAGAGCACAGATACGCAGTATTTT.

V and J are TRBV6-6 and TRBJ2-7; TRBD1 might be the D (5 bases). The germline gives CDR1 MNHNY, CDR2 SVGAGI (reference sequence). Trimming cost V 7 bases and J 2 bases, with 15 bases left between them. This CDR3 has 14 residues. The CDR3: CASTGQGGTYEQYF. CDR3 in DNA: TGTGCCAGCACCGGGCAGGGTGGAACCTACGAGCAGTACTTC.

The CDR3: CAISETGGETGELFF. The CDR3 DNA is TGTGCCATCAGTGAAACAGGGGGCGAAACCGGGGAGCTGTTTTTT. The chain couples TRBV10-3 to TRBJ2-2; 9 bases are a match to TRBD1. V lost 3 bases and J lost 5; bases outside the gene matches: 4. Germline V CDR1 and CDR2: ENHRY, SYGVKD. The CDR3 loop spans 15 amino acids.

The V and J genes are TRBV6-5 and TRBJ1-3; unclear D gene. CDR3 length: 16 residues. Germline CDR1 is MNHEY and CDR2 is SVGAGI. V shed 0 bases and J shed 5 bases, with 14 bases lying between them. The CDR3 DNA reads as TGTGCCAGCAGTTACTCGCCGGACCTCAGGAGAAACACCATATATTTT. Translated: CASSYSPDLRRNTIYF.

This clone was seen only a few times. The chain joins TRBV7-3 to TRBJ1-1, with unresolved D. This CDR3 is built from 13 residues. V gave up 3 bases and J gave up 0 bases, with 5 bases separating them. CDR1 SGHTA and CDR2 FQGTGA come from the germline V gene. The chain's CDR3 is CASSFNLNTEAFF. The CDR3 DNA sequence: TGTGCCAGCAGCTTTAACCTGAACACTGAAGCTTTCTTT. The full variable domain, with the rest looked up from reference TRBV7-3 and TRBJ1-1, is GAGVSQTPSNKVTEKGKYVELRCDPISGHTALYWYRQSLGQGPEFLIYFQGTGAADDSGLPNDRFFAVRPEGSVSTLKIQRTERGDSAVYLCASSFNLNTEAFFGQGTRLTVV.